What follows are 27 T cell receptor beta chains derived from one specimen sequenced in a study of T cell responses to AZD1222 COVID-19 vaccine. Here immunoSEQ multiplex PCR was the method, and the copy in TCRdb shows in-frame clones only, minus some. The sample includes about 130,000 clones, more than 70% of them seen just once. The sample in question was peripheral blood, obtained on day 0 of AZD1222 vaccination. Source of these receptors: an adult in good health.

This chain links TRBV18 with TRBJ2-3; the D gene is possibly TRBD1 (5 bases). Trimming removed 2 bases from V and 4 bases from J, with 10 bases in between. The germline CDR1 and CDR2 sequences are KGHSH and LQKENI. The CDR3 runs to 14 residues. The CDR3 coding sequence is TGTGCCAGCTCACCAGGCAGGGCTCCAGATACGCAGTATTTT. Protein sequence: CASSPGRAPDTQYF.

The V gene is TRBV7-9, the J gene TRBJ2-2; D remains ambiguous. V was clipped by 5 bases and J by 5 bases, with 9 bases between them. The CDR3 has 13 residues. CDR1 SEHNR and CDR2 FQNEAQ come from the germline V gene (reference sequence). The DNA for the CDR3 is TGTGCCAGCAGCCCCAAAGTTACCGGGGAGCTGTTTTTT. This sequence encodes CASSPKVTGELFF.

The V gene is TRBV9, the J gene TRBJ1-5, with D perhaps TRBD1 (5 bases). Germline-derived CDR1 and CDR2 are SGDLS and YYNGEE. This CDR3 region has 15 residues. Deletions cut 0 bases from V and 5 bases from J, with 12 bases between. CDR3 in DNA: TGTGCCAGCAGCGTAGACGGGGGATCATATCAGCCCCAGCATTTT. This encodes CASSVDGGSYQPQHF.

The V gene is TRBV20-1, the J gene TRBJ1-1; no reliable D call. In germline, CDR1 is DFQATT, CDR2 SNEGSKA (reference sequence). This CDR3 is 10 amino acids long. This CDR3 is CRAPGTEAFF. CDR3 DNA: TGCAGAGCACCCGGCACTGAAGCTTTCTTT.

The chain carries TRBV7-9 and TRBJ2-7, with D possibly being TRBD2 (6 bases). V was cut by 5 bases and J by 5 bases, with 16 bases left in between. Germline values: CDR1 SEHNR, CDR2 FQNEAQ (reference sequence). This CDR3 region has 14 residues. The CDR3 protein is CASSQEGGFHEQYF. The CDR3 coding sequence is TGTGCCAGCAGCCAGGAGGGCGGTTTCCACGAGCAGTACTTC.

CDR3 amino acids: CASSISTNEKLFF. In DNA form, the CDR3 reads TGTGCCAGTAGTATCTCGACTAATGAAAAACTGTTTTTT. This chain links TRBV19 with TRBJ1-4; no firm D call. This CDR3 region has 13 residues. V lost 3 bases to trimming and J lost 2 bases, with 4 bases between them. Germline V lookup: CDR1 LNHDA, CDR2 SQIVND (reference sequence).

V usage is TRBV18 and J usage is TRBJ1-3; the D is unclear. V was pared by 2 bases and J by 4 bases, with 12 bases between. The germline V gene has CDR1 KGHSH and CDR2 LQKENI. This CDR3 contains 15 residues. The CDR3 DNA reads TGTGCCAGCTCACCAGGTCTGGGGTCGGGAAACACCATATATTTT. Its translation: CASSPGLGSGNTIYF. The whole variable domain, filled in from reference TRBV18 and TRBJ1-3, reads NAGVMQNPRHLVRRRGQEARLRCSPMKGHSHVYWYRQLPEEGLKFMVYLQKENIIDESGMPKERFSAEFPKEGPSILRIQQVVRGDSAAYFCASSPGLGSGNTIYFGEGSWLTVV.

CDR3 amino acids: CASSPPEAGGYNEQFF. The CDR3 nucleotides read TGTGCCAGCTCACCACCAGAAGCGGGGGGTTACAATGAGCAGTTCTTC. The chain recombines TRBV18 with TRBJ2-1; 9 bases are shared with TRBD2. The CDR3 loop spans 16 amino acids. The V and J ends lost 0 bases and 4 bases, in that order; junction bases with no gene match: 4. Germline V gene data show CDR1 as KGHSH and CDR2 as LQKENI.

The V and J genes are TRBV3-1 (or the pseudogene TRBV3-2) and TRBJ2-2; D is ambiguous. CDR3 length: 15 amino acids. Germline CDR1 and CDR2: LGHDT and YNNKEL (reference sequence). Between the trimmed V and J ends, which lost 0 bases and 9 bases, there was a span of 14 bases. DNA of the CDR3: TGTGCCAGCAGCCAAGATCTTGTGCGTAGTAGGGAGCTGTTTTTT. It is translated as CASSQDLVRSRELFF.

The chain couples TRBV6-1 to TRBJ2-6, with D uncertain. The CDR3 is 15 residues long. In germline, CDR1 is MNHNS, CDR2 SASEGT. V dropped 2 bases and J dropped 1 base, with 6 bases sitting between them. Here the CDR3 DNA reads TGTGCCAGCAGTGAAAAAGATTCTGGGGCCAACGTCCTGACTTTC. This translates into CASSEKDSGANVLTF.

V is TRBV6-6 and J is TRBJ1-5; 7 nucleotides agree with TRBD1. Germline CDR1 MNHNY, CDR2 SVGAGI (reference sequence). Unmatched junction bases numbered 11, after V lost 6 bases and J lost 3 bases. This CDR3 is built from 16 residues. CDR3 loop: CASSIPTGQDNQPQHF. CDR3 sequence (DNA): TGTGCCAGCAGCATTCCGACCGGACAGGACAATCAGCCCCAGCATTTT.

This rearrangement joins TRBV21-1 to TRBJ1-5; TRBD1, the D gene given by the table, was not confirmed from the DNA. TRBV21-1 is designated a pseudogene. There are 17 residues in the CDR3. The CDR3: CASSKPGQGRSNQPQHF. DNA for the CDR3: TGTGCCAGCAGCAAACCCGGGCAGGGTCGAAGCAATCAGCCCCAGCATTTT.

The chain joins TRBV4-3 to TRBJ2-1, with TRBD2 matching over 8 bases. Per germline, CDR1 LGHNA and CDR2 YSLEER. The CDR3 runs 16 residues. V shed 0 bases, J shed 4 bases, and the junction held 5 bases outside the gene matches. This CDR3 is CASSQDYGGGYNEQFF. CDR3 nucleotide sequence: TGCGCCAGCAGCCAAGATTACGGGGGGGGATACAATGAGCAGTTCTTC.

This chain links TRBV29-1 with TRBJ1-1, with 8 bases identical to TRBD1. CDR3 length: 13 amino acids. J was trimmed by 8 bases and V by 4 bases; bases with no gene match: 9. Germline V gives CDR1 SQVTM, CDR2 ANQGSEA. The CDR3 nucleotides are TGCAGCGTTGGGGACAGGCCGGCGGGAGAAGCTTTCTTT. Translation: CSVGDRPAGEAFF.

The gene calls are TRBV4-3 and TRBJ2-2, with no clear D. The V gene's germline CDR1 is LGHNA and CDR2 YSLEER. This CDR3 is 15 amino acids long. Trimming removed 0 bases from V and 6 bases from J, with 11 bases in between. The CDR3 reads CASSQDRIGAGELFF. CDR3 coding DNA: TGCGCCAGCAGCCAAGATAGGATTGGCGCCGGGGAGCTGTTTTTT.

The CDR3 DNA sequence: TGTGCCAGCAGCTTGGCCCCTCGCGGGGGGACGGGCGAGCAGTACTTC. This translates into CASSLAPRGGTGEQYF. The chain employs TRBV5-5 and TRBJ2-7, with TRBD2 identical over 8 bases. Germline-derived CDR1 and CDR2 are SGHKS and YYEKEE (reference sequence). The CDR3 is 16 residues long. Trimming took 0 bases from V and 6 from J; bases not matched to a gene: 11.

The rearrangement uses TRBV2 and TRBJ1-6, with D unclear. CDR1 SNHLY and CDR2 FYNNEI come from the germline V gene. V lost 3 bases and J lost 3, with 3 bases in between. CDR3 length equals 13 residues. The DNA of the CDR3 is TGTGCCAGCAGTGACAACTATAATTCACCCCTCCACTTT. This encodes CASSDNYNSPLHF.

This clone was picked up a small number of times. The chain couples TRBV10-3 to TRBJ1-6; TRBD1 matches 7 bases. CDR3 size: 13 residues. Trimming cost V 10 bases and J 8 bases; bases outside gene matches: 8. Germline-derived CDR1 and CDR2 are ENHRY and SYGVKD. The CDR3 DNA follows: TGTGCCAGTTCGACAGGGAACGATTCACCCCTCCACTTT. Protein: CASSTGNDSPLHF.

The CDR3 protein is CASSPRQGTSGRALGTQYF. Here the CDR3 DNA reads TGTGCCAGCTCACCGAGACAGGGAACTAGCGGGAGGGCCTTGGGTACGCAGTATTTT. The J gene is TRBJ2-3, the V gene TRBV18; 13 nucleotides match TRBD2. The CDR3 consists of 19 residues. V shed 3 bases, J shed 8 bases, and the junction held 17 bases outside the gene matches. Germline V gene sequence: CDR1 KGHSH, CDR2 LQKENI.

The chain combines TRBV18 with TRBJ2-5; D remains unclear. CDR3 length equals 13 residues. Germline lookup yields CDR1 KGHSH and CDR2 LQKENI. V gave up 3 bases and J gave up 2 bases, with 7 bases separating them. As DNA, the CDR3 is TGTGCCAGCTCACCGGGCAGACAAGAGACCCAGTACTTC. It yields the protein CASSPGRQETQYF.

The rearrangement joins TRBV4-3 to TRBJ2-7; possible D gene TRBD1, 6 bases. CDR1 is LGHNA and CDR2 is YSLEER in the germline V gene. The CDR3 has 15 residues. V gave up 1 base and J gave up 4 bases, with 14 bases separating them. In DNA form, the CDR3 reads TGCGCCAGCAGCCAAGCTAACAGGGAAGGGTACGAGCAGTACTTC. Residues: CASSQANREGYEQYF.

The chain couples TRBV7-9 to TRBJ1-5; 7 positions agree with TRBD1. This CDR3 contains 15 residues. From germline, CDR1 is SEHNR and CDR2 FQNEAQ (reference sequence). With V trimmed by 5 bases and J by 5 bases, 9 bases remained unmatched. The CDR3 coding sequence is TGTGCCAGCAGCGACCGGGACAGTGATTATCAGCCCCAGCATTTT. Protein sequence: CASSDRDSDYQPQHF.

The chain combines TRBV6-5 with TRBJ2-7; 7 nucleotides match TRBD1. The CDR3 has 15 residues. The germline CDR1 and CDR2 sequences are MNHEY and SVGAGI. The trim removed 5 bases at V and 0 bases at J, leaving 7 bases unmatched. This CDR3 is CASSQTGFNSYEQYF. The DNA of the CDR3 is TGTGCCAGCAGTCAGACAGGGTTTAACTCCTACGAGCAGTACTTC.

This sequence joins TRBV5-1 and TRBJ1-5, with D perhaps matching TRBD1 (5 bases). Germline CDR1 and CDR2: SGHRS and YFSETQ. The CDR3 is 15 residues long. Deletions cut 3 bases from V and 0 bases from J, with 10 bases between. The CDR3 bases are TGCGCCAGCAGCTCCGGGACGGATAGCAATCAGCCCCAGCATTTT. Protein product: CASSSGTDSNQPQHF.

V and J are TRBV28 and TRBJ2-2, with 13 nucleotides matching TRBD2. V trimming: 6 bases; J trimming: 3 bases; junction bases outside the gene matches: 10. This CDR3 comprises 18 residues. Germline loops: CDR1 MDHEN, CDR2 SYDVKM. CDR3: CASRPNPGLAGYTGELFF. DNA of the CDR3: TGTGCCAGCAGACCTAACCCGGGACTAGCGGGATACACCGGGGAGCTGTTTTTT.

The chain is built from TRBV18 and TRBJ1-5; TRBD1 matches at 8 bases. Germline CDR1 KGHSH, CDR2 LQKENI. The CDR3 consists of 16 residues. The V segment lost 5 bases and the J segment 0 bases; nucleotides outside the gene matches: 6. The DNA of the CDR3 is TGTGCCAGCTCATCAGGACAGGGACGTAGCAATCAGCCCCAGCATTTT. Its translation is CASSSGQGRSNQPQHF.

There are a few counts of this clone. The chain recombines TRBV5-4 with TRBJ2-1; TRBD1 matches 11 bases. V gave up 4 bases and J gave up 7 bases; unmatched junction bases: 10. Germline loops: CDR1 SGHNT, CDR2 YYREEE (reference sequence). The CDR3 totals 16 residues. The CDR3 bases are TGTGCCAGCAGCCCTACGGTGGACAGGGGGCTGAATGAGCAGTTCTTC. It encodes CASSPTVDRGLNEQFF. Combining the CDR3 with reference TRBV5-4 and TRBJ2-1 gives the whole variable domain ETGVTQSPTHLIKTRGQQVTLRCSSQSGHNTVSWYQQALGQGPQFIFQYYREEENGRGNFPPRFSGLQFPNYSSELNVNALELDDSALYLCASSPTVDRGLNEQFFGPGTRLTVL.